Each of the 18 T cell receptor beta chains below was sequenced from the same sample in a study of blood T cell repertoires in COVID-19. The method was immunoSEQ multiplex PCR; TCRdb's version includes in-frame clones alone and lacks a portion of them. The sample yields hundreds of thousands of clones, around nine tenths seen once. Sequencing was carried out using peripheral blood. The source is a man in his 60s with COVID-19, enrolled during active disease.

The rearrangement links TRBV9 to TRBJ2-7; D is perhaps TRBD2 (7 bases). The CDR3 has 13 residues. CDR1 SGDLS and CDR2 YYNGEE come from the germline V gene. V was shortened by 2 bases and J by 2 bases, with 8 bases between the two germline ends. The CDR3 reads CASSVGGPYEQYF. The CDR3 DNA reads as TGTGCCAGCAGCGTGGGGGGGCCCTACGAGCAGTACTTC. The whole variable domain, filled in from reference TRBV9 and TRBJ2-7, reads DSGVTQTPKHLITATGQRVTLRCSPRSGDLSVYWYQQSLDQGLQFLIQYYNGEERAKGNILERFSAQQFPDLHSELNLSSLELGDSALYFCASSVGGPYEQYFGPGTRLTVT.

Concerning this clone: The same CDR3 arises from other DNA sequences in this sample as well. V is TRBV3-1 (or the pseudogene TRBV3-2) and J is TRBJ1-1; D perhaps matches TRBD1 (6 bases). Trimming left V 8 bases short and J 6 bases short, with 10 bases between. The length of the CDR3 is 11 residues. Germline loops: CDR1 LGHDT, CDR2 YNNKEL (reference sequence). Here the CDR3 DNA reads TGTGCCAGCCGGGGGGGCGCTGAAGCTTTCTTT. Protein: CASRGGAEAFF.

The rearrangement links TRBV7-6 to TRBJ2-3; 8 bases agree with TRBD1. Germline V gene sequence: CDR1 SGHVS, CDR2 FNYEAQ. Germline trimming cut 6 bases from V and 0 bases from J; bases unmatched to any gene: 5. CDR3 size: 15 residues. In DNA, the CDR3 is TGTGCCAGCAGACCGGGACAGGAGAGCACAGATACGCAGTATTTT. It specifies CASRPGQESTDTQYF.

This chain's CDR3 is CAWSFRTGETEQYF. The CDR3 DNA reads as TGTGCCTGGAGTTTCCGGACAGGGGAAACCGAGCAGTACTTC. The gene calls are TRBV30 and TRBJ2-7, with 9 nucleotides matching TRBD1. CDR1 and CDR2 from the germline V gene are GTSNPN and SVGIG (reference sequence). The CDR3 has 14 amino acids. Trimming took 2 bases from V and 6 from J; bases not matched to a gene: 8. Complete variable domain (other parts from reference TRBV30 and TRBJ2-7): SQTIHQWPATLVQPVGSPLSLECTVEGTSNPNLYWYRQAAGRGLQLLFYSVGIGQISSEVPQNLSASRPQDRQFILSSKKLLLSDSGFYLCAWSFRTGETEQYFGPGTRLTVT.

The rearrangement joins TRBV6-2 or TRBV6-3 to TRBJ2-7; D may be TRBD2 (5 bases). Germline V CDR1 and CDR2: MNHEY, SVGEGT. Trimming shortened V by 0 bases and J by 7 bases, and 16 bases separated the two germline ends. This CDR3 has 15 amino acids. As DNA, the CDR3 is TGTGCCAGCAGTTACTCCGGAACTAGTTCCCGTGAGCAGTACTTC. Protein sequence: CASSYSGTSSREQYF.

This chain links TRBV6-1 with TRBJ1-6; D is ambiguous. The germline V gene has CDR1 MNHNS and CDR2 SASEGT. The CDR3 spans 14 residues. V was clipped by 2 bases and J by 10 bases, with 12 bases between them. The CDR3: CASSERTSGSPLHF. The CDR3 DNA reads TGTGCCAGCAGTGAACGGACCTCGGGGTCACCCCTCCACTTT.

This chain connects TRBV5-8 to TRBJ2-1; 9 nucleotides agree with TRBD1. This CDR3 has 17 residues. CDR1 is SGHTS and CDR2 is YDEGEE in the germline V gene. With 1 base clipped from V and 2 bases from J, the junction kept 7 bases outside the gene matches. Here the CDR3 DNA reads TGTGCCAGCAGCTTGCGGGACAGGGCTATCACCTACAATGAGCAGTTCTTC. This codes for CASSLRDRAITYNEQFF.

The J gene is TRBJ2-5, the V gene TRBV3-1 (or the pseudogene TRBV3-2), with 8 bases lining up with TRBD2. The CDR3 is made up of 16 amino acids. V trimming: 1 base; J trimming: 1 base; junction bases outside the gene matches: 5. Germline V gives CDR1 LGHDT, CDR2 YNNKEL (reference sequence). The CDR3 protein is CASSQVTGGGQETQYF. The CDR3 nucleotides read TGTGCCAGCAGCCAAGTTACCGGGGGGGGCCAAGAGACCCAGTACTTC.

This chain uses TRBV10-3 with TRBJ1-1; TRBD1 is a possible D gene (5 bases). CDR1 is ENHRY and CDR2 is SYGVKD in the germline V gene. This CDR3 has 11 residues. Trimming removed 10 bases at V and 5 bases at J, with 11 bases between. The CDR3 sequence: CATSSGTEAFF. The CDR3, as DNA: TGTGCCACCTCCTCAGGGACTGAAGCTTTCTTT.

The chain employs TRBV30 and TRBJ1-6; TRBD1 might be the D (5 bases). CDR3 length: 15 residues. From germline, CDR1 is GTSNPN and CDR2 SVGIG (reference sequence). V dropped 4 bases and J dropped 2 bases, with 12 bases sitting between them. CDR3 bases: TGTGCCTGGACGGGCAGGGTCGCCTATAATTCACCCCTCCACTTT. Protein: CAWTGRVAYNSPLHF.

The rearrangement uses TRBV9 and TRBJ2-3; TRBD2 matches at 14 bases. Germline CDR1 and CDR2: SGDLS and YYNGEE. CDR3 size: 22 residues. V trimming: 0 bases; J trimming: 0 bases; junction bases outside the gene matches: 15. The CDR3 nucleotides are TGTGCCAGCAGCGTAGAGCTCGGTTCCGGGACTAGCGGGGGAACTAGCACAGATACGCAGTATTTT. Residues: CASSVELGSGTSGGTSTDTQYF.

As for this clone: Germline is not matched at one junction end, which may reflect a read error. The V gene is TRBV7-7, the J gene TRBJ2-1; 11 bases match TRBD2. In germline, CDR1 is SSHAT, CDR2 FNYEAQ (reference sequence). The CDR3 contains 16 residues. The CDR3 sequence is CASSPGTSGSGNEQFF. The CDR3, as DNA: TGTGCTAGCAGCCCGGGGACTAGCGGTAGTGGCAATGAGCAGTTCTTC.

CDR3 loop: CASSELAGGPSGELFF. The CDR3 nucleotides read TGCGCCAGCAGCGAACTAGCGGGGGGGCCATCCGGGGAGCTGTTTTTT. The V and J genes are TRBV5-1 and TRBJ2-2; TRBD2 agrees at 13 bases. The germline V gene encodes CDR1 SGHRS and CDR2 YFSETQ. The trim removed 4 bases at V and 6 bases at J, leaving 6 bases unmatched. The CDR3 has 16 amino acids.

This clone is a singleton in its sample. V usage is TRBV20-1 and J usage is TRBJ1-6; 7 bases agree with TRBD1. The ends lost 3 bases at V and 4 bases at J; junction bases unmatched: 6. Germline V CDR1 and CDR2: DFQATT, SNEGSKA (reference sequence). This CDR3 has 15 amino acids. CDR3 DNA: TGCAGTGCTAGTGGCCCGGGACAGTATAATTCACCCCTCCACTTT. This sequence encodes CSASGPGQYNSPLHF.

The V call is TRBV6-5, the J call TRBJ1-2, with TRBD1 as a possible D gene (6 bases). Trimming removed 4 bases from V and 8 bases from J, with 20 bases in between. The CDR3 consists of 15 residues. Germline loops: CDR1 MNHEY, CDR2 SVGAGI. The CDR3 nucleotides are TGTGCCAGCAGTTCTGGGGGACACATCACGGGAGGCTACACCTTC. Amino acid sequence: CASSSGGHITGGYTF.

The chain recombines TRBV3-1 (or the pseudogene TRBV3-2) with TRBJ1-3; D is possibly TRBD1 (6 bases). This CDR3 spans 16 amino acids. V shed 4 bases and J shed 0 bases, with 13 bases lying between them. Germline lookup yields CDR1 LGHDT and CDR2 YNNKEL (reference sequence). This chain's CDR3 is CASSPTDRISGNTIYF. Written as DNA, the CDR3 is TGTGCCAGCAGCCCCACCGACAGGATCTCTGGAAACACCATATATTTT.

The chain combines TRBV6-6 with TRBJ2-5; D is uncertain. Germline-derived CDR1 and CDR2 are MNHNY and SVGAGI (reference sequence). CDR3 length: 14 residues. Between the trimmed V and J ends, which lost 3 bases and 5 bases, there was a span of 13 bases. CDR3 DNA: TGTGCCAGCAGTTATGAAGGTCGCAGGGAGACCCAGTACTTC. It codes for CASSYEGRRETQYF.

V is TRBV18 and J is TRBJ1-3, with D unresolved. V was cut by 1 base and J by 7 bases, with 8 bases left in between. Germline-derived CDR1 and CDR2 are KGHSH and LQKENI. The CDR3 runs to 13 residues. CDR3 region: CASSPRGDNTIYF. The CDR3 nucleotides read TGTGCCAGCTCACCACGCGGTGATAACACCATATATTTT.